This T cell receptor (beta chain) was identified during a study of cytomegalovirus exposure and HLA in healthy donors (dated by TCRdb to between 2016 and 2019). A note on the overall study: According to an earlier analysis of 550 to 750 of the donors, 150 million to 200 million T cells yielded approximately 120 million unique TCR beta sequences and 276 Gb of sequence data. In addition to the first cohort of 650 to 800 subjects, a separate validation cohort of 120 different subjects was used. High-throughput TCR immunosequencing, statistical association of individual TCRs with disease status, and machine learning were combined to predict cytomegalovirus infection status. Donor age, sex, ethnicity and CMV serostatus were compiled together with the repertoire data. Of the 300 to 500 genotyped donors, 65% to 90% were placed in the genetic ancestry cluster associated with self-reported Caucasian donors. Among approximately 370 genotyped donors of the cohort, an average of approximately 220,000 unique TCR beta nucleotide sequences was sequenced per donor, of which roughly 18% were non-productive. Rather than drawing on any new phenotypic data, the later analysis identified candidate immune exposures from TCR beta sequences and the way those sequences occurred across donors. Genome-wide SNP genotypes for about three fifths of the 666 donors were used in a later genetic analysis, which treated that subset as a discovery cohort. About 5 DR-DQ haplotypes were handled as single units for association and clustering, since linkage in the cohort was strong. Every discovery cohort repertoire had been produced on one sequencing platform. In an earlier analysis of roughly 580 of the donors, high-throughput TCR beta sequencing was used to judge whether each TCR beta V gene segment behaved as functional or pseudogenic. Typing coverage varied by locus: roughly 620-640 donors for A, B, C, DRB1 and DQB1; approximately 560 for DQA1; 600 to 610 for DPA1; fewer than 480 for DPB1. A later analysis re-analyzed previously published TCR beta repertoires from hundreds of donors and added high-resolution HLA genotyping to study TCR occurrence patterns. The T cell repertoires of around 670 subjects were profiled by immunosequencing and related to cytomegalovirus serostatus. An early release that covered roughly 600 HLA-typed donors contained about 300 gigabases of sequencing data and about 93 million unique TCR sequences. The study aimed to test whether cataloging public T cell receptors could reveal signatures of past pathogen exposure. HLA typing covered class I and class II loci at four-digit resolution. Results and caveats for the whole study, not just this receptor: In a later genetic analysis, a missense DCLRE1C variant was associated with V-gene and J-gene trimming of TCR beta chains, and the association was replicated in an independent cohort. Because HLA typing was unavailable for some donors at each locus, only the typed subset was used in association tests. Cytomegalovirus status was reported to be diagnosed by the classifier with high specificity and sensitivity in both the original and validation cohorts. Some IMGT-functional V segments, including TRBV6-2 and TRBV6-3, could not be distinguished by the 87-base-pair reads and were therefore excluded. In this cohort, only TCR beta chains were sequenced, and detectable features were limited by the absence of alpha or paired-chain data. Most TCR sequences were seen in very few donors, while some public TCRs were found in many individuals. According to a later analysis, most CMV-associated TCR beta chains appeared to be HLA-restricted, and the HLA associations seemed to be driven largely by CMV exposure. Compared with the roughly 710-donor mean, donors in an Asian-associated ancestry cluster had fewer N-insertions in productive TCRs, according to a later genetic analysis. A few of the identified cytomegalovirus-associated TCR beta chains were confirmed in vitro to be specific for cytomegalovirus antigens. Compared with equally common non-associated chains, HLA-associated TCR beta chains in a later analysis were more clonally expanded and had lower generation probabilities. The only immune exposure information available for the cohort was CMV serostatus. In an earlier analysis of 587 of the donors, most TCR beta V segments appeared in productive rearrangements about 87% or about 30% of the time, broadly matching IMGT annotations. When HLA alleles, especially DR and DQ, strongly co-occurred, attributing TCR associations to individual alleles was difficult. The authors suggested that the approach could potentially be extended to other disease states and immunological phenotypes. A later analysis associated 16,951 TCR beta sequences with specific HLA alleles at a false discovery rate of 0.05. Correlated functional status among segregating V segments might reflect linkage disequilibrium, but an unknown experimental factor could not be ruled out. The study listed approximately 160 TCR beta chains as associated with cytomegalovirus. The presence/absence analyses assumed that sequencing depth was roughly uniform across donors, and that assumption may not be true. A further reported finding was that TCR beta sequences accurately predicted the HLA-A and HLA-B alleles for most subjects in the first cohort. According to a later analysis, TCR association rates differed among HLA loci, with DRB1 alleles showing the most associated TCRs and HLA-C alleles showing the fewest. The earlier analysis of almost 600 of the donors excluded 15 to 20 rarely observed V segments, including chromosome 9 orphons, because counts were too low. The sequencing pipeline was judged likely to have produced a cluster of highly shared sequence variants as a technical artifact. According to a later analysis, parvovirus B19, influenza, CMV and Epstein-Barr virus appeared linked to several top co-occurrence clusters.

The germline V gene provides CDR1 MNHNS and CDR2 SASEGT. V is trimmed back by 4 bases and J by 3 bases, and the junction contains 6 bases that no gene match accounts for. From the cysteine up to the phenylalanine, the CDR3 has a length of 15 residues. Here the CDR3 DNA is all that survives: 45 bases in frame from base 1. The cohort was made up of roughly 670 healthy bone marrow donors. Cohort members were all nominally healthy when sampled, although unrecorded immune exposures were likely present. The donor was CMV seronegative and was included in the group of approximately 350 seronegative cohort members. A peripheral blood sample was provided by each donor, and peripheral blood mononuclear cells were used for TCR beta sequencing. The Qiagen DNeasy Blood Extraction Kit was used to extract genomic DNA from the blood cell samples. Turning to this clone: What this receptor recognizes is not known. Base-call qualities are not available, and no considerably larger clone is one nucleotide away.

Libraries were prepared through the immunoSEQ multiplex PCR assay. For the multiplex PCR, a mixture combining 60 forward primers for TCR Vbeta segments and 13 reverse primers for TCR Jbeta segments was used. A multiplex PCR assay on genomic DNA amplified the CDR3 region of rearranged TCR beta genes. The Illumina HiSeq System was used to sequence the amplified TCR beta libraries as 87-base-pair reads. The authors' pipeline ran thus. Across the 600 to 700 repertoires, a later analysis counted tens of millions of unique TCR beta chains, 9.5 million to 12 million of which were shared by at least two donors. A nearest-neighbor algorithm error-corrected the raw reads and collapsed the reads into unique sequences, merging closely related sequences to remove PCR and sequencing errors. CDR3 sequences were aligned to IMGT reference sequences to assign V, D and J gene segments. For a sequence to be retained, a match of at least six nucleotides was required to both a V gene segment and a J gene segment. Rearrangements were called productive when the CDR3 lacked stop codons and stayed in frame with V and J; all others were non-productive. Following IMGT convention, CDR3 was defined as the stretch from the second conserved V-encoded cysteine up to the conserved J-encoded phenylalanine. The earlier analysis of about 610 of the donors excluded any sequence lacking an unambiguous match to a single V gene segment. In an earlier analysis of a few hundred of the donors, V segments were called functional above 56.7% productive rearrangements and were called segregating when the between-donor standard deviation exceeded 5%. A statistical classification framework was built to diagnose cytomegalovirus status from the catalog of TCR beta chain sequences. A later analysis assigned V and J genes by comparing TCR nucleotide sequences with IMGT/GENE-DB human TR gene sequences. In a later analysis, CDR3 sequences and most-parsimonious VDJ recombination scenarios were assigned using the TCRdist pipeline. In a later analysis, each TCR beta chain was defined by its CDR3 amino acid sequence together with its V-gene family, and reads without a unique V-gene family were excluded. A later analysis removed 550 to 700 highly shared, low-generation-probability nucleotide sequences to deal with suspected cross-contamination and a sequencing artifact. In a later analysis, a clonal expansion index for each public chain was calculated from normalized within-repertoire ranks of inferred template counts. Generation probabilities in a later analysis came from a VDJ recombination model fitted to out-of-frame rearrangements, and those results were checked against IGoR. In a later analysis, TCR-TCR, TCR-HLA and TCR-CMV co-occurrence was scored with hypergeometric tests, and a repertoire-size bias correction was applied to TCR pairs. False discovery rates were estimated in a later analysis by permuting HLA or CMV assignments 20 times. A later analysis grouped co-occurring TCRs with DBSCAN, adding TCRdist sequence similarity when clustering within HLA-allele-positive subsets. Repertoires with fewer than 30,000 or more than 120,000 public chains, plus five repertoires with anomalous nucleotide sharing, were excluded from co-occurrence clustering. TCRdb limited this immuneACCESS table to in-frame rearrangements with V and J called. A share of clones is missing; checked studies link under half to unresolved V genes, and the rest is unexplained. From that table come the V and J calls and clone size; the DNA was used to work out D and trimming. The sample table holds about 270,000 clones, of which under 80% were seen once. Approximately 2.1% of the sample is in the top ten clones.

This receptor was identified in a female donor in good health and CMV-seronegative. Sample: PBMCs. The chain was built from TRBV6-1 and TRBJ2-1, with 7 bases matching TRBD1. The CDR3 region: CASSGGQSFYNEQFF. The DNA sequence is TGTGCCAGCAGTGGGGGACAGTCTTTCTACAATGAGCAGTTCTTC.